This T cell receptor (beta chain) was captured in a study of identical twins. Study outcomes and limitations: Insertions were reduced in abundant cord blood beta clonotypes but not in memory repertoires.

From germline, CDR1 is MNHEY and CDR2 SVGEGT. CDR3 length: 16 residues. Trimming at V came to 7 bases and at J to 3 bases, leaving 8 bases not matched to a gene. Details on this clonotype: Its antigen is unidentified.

The donor group consisted entirely of healthy Caucasians. TCRdb recomputed calls from the 5' RACE reads with MiXCR, one row per CDR3 protein. The top ten clones hold 5% to 6% of a sample with fewer than 250,000 distinct CDR3 sequences, around a tenth of them seen once. The sequence was collected from a woman between 18 and 29 years old in good health. The chain combines TRBV6-2 or TRBV6-3 with TRBJ2-1, with 11 bases that match TRBD2. The sequencing sample was made of memory (CD45RO+) T cells sorted from blood. The CDR3 region has the DNA TGTGCCAGCATCCCCTCCGGGACTAGCGGCTACAATGAGCAGTTCTTC. Residues: CASIPSGTSGYNEQFF.